In this sample, the clone carrying this TCR beta chain turned up a few times. The sample belongs to a study of patients and donors after allogeneic stem cell transplantation. Per germline, CDR1 ENHRY and CDR2 SYGVKD. Losses at the gene ends were 0 bases for V and 4 bases for J; bases not matched to a gene: 6. The CDR3 covers 16 residues. Each CDR3 protein gets one entry after TCRdb re-called the RT-PCR reads with MiXCR. There are about a million distinct CDR3 sequences in the sample; approximately 18% occur only once, and under 6.5% lies in the top ten. The receptor comes from a human donor who was either an allogeneic HSCT recipient or a stem cell or donor lymphocyte infusion donor (not recorded which). It is not recorded whose cells these are; they may come from a transplant donor. The rearrangement uses TRBV10-3 and TRBJ2-1, with 7 bases fitting TRBD2. Specimen: blood, either unsorted or a sorted T cell fraction (not recorded which). The CDR3 loop reads CAISESSSGDYNEQFF. The CDR3 DNA sequence: TGTGCCATCAGTGAGTCATCGAGCGGGGATTACAATGAGCAGTTCTTC.